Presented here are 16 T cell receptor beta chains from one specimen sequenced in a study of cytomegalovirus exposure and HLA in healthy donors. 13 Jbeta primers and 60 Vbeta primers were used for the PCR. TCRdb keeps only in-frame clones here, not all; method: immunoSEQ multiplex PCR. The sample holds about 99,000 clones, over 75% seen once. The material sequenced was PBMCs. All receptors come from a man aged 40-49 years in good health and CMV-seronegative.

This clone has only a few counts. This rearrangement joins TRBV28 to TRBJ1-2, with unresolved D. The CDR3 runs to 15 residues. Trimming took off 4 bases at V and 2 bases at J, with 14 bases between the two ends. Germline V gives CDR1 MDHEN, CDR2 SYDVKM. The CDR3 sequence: CASSSVGEWNYGYTF. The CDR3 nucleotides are TGTGCCAGCAGTTCTGTTGGGGAGTGGAACTATGGCTACACCTTC.

The CDR3 DNA follows: TGTGCCAGCAGTGATCTGAGGGAAACATGGGAGTACTTC. Amino acid sequence: CASSDLRETWEYF. The chain recombines TRBV25-1 with TRBJ2-7, with a tentative D call TRBD2 (5 bases). The germline V gene encodes CDR1 MGHDK and CDR2 SYGVNS. V gave up 3 bases and J gave up 11 bases, with 17 bases separating them. The CDR3 runs 13 residues.

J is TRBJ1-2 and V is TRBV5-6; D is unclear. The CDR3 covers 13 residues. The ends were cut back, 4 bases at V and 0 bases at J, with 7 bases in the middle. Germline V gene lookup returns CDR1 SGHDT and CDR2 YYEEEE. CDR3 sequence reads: CASSLRANYGYTF. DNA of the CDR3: TGTGCCAGCAGCCTGAGAGCTAACTATGGCTACACCTTC. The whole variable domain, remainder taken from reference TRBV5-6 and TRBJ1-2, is DAGVTQSPTHLIKTRGQQVTLRCSPKSGHDTVSWYQQALGQGPQFIFQYYEEEERQRGNFPDRFSGHQFPNYSSELNVNALLLGDSALYLCASSLRANYGYTFGSGTRLTVV.

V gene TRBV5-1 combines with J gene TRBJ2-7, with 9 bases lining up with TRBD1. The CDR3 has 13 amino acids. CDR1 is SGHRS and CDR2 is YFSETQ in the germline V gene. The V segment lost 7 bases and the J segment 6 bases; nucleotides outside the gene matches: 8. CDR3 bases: TGCGCCAGCGGGTGGGGACAGGGCAGCGAGCAGTACTTC. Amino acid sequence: CASGWGQGSEQYF.

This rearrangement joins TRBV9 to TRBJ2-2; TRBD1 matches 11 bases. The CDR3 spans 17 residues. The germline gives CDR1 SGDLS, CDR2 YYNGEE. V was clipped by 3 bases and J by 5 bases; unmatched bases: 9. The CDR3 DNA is TGTGCCAGCAGCGGAGGCCCCGGGACAGGGGGGACCGGGGAGCTGTTTTTT. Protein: CASSGGPGTGGTGELFF.

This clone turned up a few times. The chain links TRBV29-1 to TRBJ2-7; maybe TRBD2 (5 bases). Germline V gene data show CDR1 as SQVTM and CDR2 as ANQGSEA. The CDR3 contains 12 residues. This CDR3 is CRGTRGNHEQYF. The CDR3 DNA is TGCAGGGGAACTCGGGGAAACCACGAGCAGTACTTC.

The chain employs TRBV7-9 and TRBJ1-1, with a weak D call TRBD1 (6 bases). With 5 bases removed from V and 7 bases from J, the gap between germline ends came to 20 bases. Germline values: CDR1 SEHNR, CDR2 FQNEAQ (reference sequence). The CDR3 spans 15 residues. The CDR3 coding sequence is TGTGCCAGCAGCATACAGGGAGAGTTTTATGATGAAGCTTTCTTT. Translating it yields CASSIQGEFYDEAFF.

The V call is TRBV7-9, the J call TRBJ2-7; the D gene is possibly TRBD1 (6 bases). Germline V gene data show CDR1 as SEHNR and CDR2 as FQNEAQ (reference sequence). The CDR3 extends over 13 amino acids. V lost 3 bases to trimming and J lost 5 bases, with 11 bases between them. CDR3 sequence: CASSLMGADEQYF. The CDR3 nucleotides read TGTGCCAGCAGCTTGATGGGGGCCGACGAGCAGTACTTC.

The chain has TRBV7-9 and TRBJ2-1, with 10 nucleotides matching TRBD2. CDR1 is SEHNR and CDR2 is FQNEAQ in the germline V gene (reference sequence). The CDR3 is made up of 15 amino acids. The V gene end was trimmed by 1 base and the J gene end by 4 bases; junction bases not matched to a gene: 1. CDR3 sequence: CASSLGAGGYNEQFF. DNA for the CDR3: TGTGCCAGCAGCTTAGGAGCGGGAGGGTACAATGAGCAGTTCTTC.

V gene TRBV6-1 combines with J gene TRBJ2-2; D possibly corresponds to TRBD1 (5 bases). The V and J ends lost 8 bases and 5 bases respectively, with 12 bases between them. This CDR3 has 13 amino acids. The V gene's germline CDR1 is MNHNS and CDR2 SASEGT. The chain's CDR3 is CASLTGETGELFF. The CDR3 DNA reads TGTGCCAGCCTAACAGGAGAGACCGGGGAGCTGTTTTTT.

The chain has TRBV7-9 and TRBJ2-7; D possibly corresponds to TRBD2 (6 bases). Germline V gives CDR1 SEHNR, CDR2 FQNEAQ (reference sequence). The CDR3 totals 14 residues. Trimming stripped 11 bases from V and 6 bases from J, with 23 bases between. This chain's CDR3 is CASGGGLDASEQYF. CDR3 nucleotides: TGTGCCTCAGGCGGAGGGTTAGACGCTAGCGAGCAGTACTTC.

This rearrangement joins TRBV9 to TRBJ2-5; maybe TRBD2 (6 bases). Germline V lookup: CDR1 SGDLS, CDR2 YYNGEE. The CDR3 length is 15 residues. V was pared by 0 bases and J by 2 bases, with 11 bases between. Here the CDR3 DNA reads TGTGCCAGCAGCGTAGTTAGCGGACGACAAGAGACCCAGTACTTC. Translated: CASSVVSGRQETQYF.

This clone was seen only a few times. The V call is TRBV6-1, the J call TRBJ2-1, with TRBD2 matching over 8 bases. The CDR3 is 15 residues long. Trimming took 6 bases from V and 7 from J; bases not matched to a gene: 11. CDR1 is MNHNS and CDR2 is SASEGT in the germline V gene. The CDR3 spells CASRGLDESWNEQFF. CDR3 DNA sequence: TGTGCCAGCAGGGGACTAGATGAGAGTTGGAATGAGCAGTTCTTC.

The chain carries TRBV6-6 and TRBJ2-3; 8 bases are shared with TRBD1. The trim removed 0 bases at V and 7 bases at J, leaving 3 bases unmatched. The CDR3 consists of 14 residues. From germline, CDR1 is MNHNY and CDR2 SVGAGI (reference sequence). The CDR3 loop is CASSYSQGANTQYF. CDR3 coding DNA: TGTGCCAGCAGTTACTCTCAGGGGGCTAATACGCAGTATTTT.

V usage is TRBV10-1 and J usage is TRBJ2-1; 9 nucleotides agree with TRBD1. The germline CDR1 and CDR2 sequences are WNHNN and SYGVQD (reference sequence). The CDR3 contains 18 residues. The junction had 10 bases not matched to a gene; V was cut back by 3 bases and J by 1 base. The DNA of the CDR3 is TGCGCCAGCAGTGAAAACGCCGGGACAGGGAGTTCCTACAATGAGCAGTTCTTC. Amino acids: CASSENAGTGSSYNEQFF.

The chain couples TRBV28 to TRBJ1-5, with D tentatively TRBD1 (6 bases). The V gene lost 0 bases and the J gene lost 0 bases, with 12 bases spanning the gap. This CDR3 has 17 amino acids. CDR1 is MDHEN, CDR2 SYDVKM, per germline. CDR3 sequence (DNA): TGTGCCAGCAGTTTATGGACAGGCTTAAATAGCAATCAGCCCCAGCATTTT. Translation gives CASSLWTGLNSNQPQHF.